A selection of T cell receptor beta chains follows, all from one sample in a study of T cell responses to AZD1222 COVID-19 vaccine. Sequenced by immunoSEQ multiplex PCR; TCRdb stores in-frame clones only, minus some. The table has some 99,000 clones, about 89% seen once. The sample was peripheral blood, taken 28 days after the second AZD1222 dose. The receptors were sampled from an adult who received the AZD1222 COVID-19 vaccine. CDR3s include the opening cysteine and the closing phenylalanine or tryptophan. Fields, in order: V gene, clone size, D gene, J gene, CDR3 protein, CDR3 DNA. The D gene is left open where the match is weak. Where a row states a size, it is once, few, many or the class of an expanded clone; other rows omit it.

v_gene: TRBV7-9
abundance: NA
d_gene: NA
j_gene: TRBJ2-6
CDR3aa: CASSLRGVGANVLTF
CDR3nt: TGTGCCAGCAGCTTAAGAGGGGTTGGGGCCAACGTCCTGACTTTC

v_gene: TRBV2
abundance: NA
d_gene: NA
j_gene: TRBJ2-5
CDR3aa: CASSDQPQETQYF
CDR3nt: TGTGCCAGCAGTGATCAGCCCCAAGAGACCCAGTACTTC

v_gene: TRBV5-4
abundance: NA
d_gene: TRBD2
j_gene: TRBJ2-1
CDR3aa: CASSLATAGAYNEQFF
CDR3nt: TGTGCCAGCAGCTTGGCCACAGCGGGAGCCTACAATGAGCAGTTCTTC

v_gene: TRBV5-4
abundance: once
d_gene: TRBD1
j_gene: TRBJ2-7
CDR3aa: CASSLGQGRSYEQYF
CDR3nt: TGTGCCAGCAGCTTGGGACAGGGGCGCTCCTACGAGCAGTACTTC

v_gene: TRBV24-1
abundance: NA
d_gene: NA
j_gene: TRBJ2-6
CDR3aa: CATGARTESGANVLTF
CDR3nt: TGTGCCACGGGAGCCAGAACGGAGTCTGGGGCCAACGTCCTGACTTTC

v_gene: TRBV6-6
abundance: NA
d_gene: TRBD2
j_gene: TRBJ2-7
CDR3aa: CASSYSSGSTYEQYF
CDR3nt: TGTGCCAGCAGTTACAGTAGCGGGAGCACCTACGAGCAGTACTTC

v_gene: TRBV3-1/TRBV3-2
abundance: NA
d_gene: TRBD2
j_gene: TRBJ2-5
CDR3aa: CASSQVGGSGGLRNGETQYF
CDR3nt: TGTGCCAGCAGCCAAGTCGGGGGTAGCGGGGGGCTACGGAACGGAGAGACCCAGTACTTC

v_gene: TRBV4-1
abundance: NA
d_gene: NA
j_gene: TRBJ1-2
CDR3aa: CASSQDLGAGYGYTF
CDR3nt: TGCGCCAGCAGCCAAGATTTAGGGGCCGGCTATGGCTACACCTTC

v_gene: TRBV27
abundance: once
d_gene: NA
j_gene: TRBJ1-1
CDR3aa: CASSLLKGGMNTEAFF
CDR3nt: TGTGCCAGCAGTTTATTGAAGGGTGGCATGAACACTGAAGCTTTCTTT

v_gene: TRBV7-2
abundance: NA
d_gene: NA
j_gene: TRBJ1-1
CDR3aa: CASSFPGFTTEAFF
CDR3nt: TGTGCCAGCAGCTTTCCAGGGTTCACCACTGAAGCTTTCTTT

v_gene: TRBV4-2
abundance: NA
d_gene: NA
j_gene: TRBJ1-5
CDR3aa: CASSQDRGASQPQHF
CDR3nt: TGTGCCAGCAGCCAAGATCGGGGGGCCAGTCAGCCCCAGCATTTT

v_gene: TRBV6-1
abundance: NA
d_gene: NA
j_gene: TRBJ1-5
CDR3aa: CASSEGFNQPQHF
CDR3nt: TGTGCCAGCAGTGAAGGGTTCAATCAGCCCCAGCATTTT

v_gene: TRBV18
abundance: NA
d_gene: NA
j_gene: TRBJ1-5
CDR3aa: CASSPPGSNQPQHF
CDR3nt: TGTGCCAGCTCACCACCGGGCTCCAATCAGCCCCAGCATTTT

v_gene: TRBV7-6
abundance: NA
d_gene: NA
j_gene: TRBJ2-7
CDR3aa: CASSATPGEQYF
CDR3nt: TGTGCCAGCAGCGCTACCCCGGGGGAGCAGTACTTC

v_gene: TRBV4-2
abundance: NA
d_gene: NA
j_gene: TRBJ1-6
CDR3aa: CASKKSNSPLHF
CDR3nt: TGTGCCAGCAAAAAGTCCAATTCACCCCTCCACTTT

v_gene: TRBV12-3/TRBV12-4
abundance: few
d_gene: NA
j_gene: TRBJ1-5
CDR3aa: CASSFVFQQPQHF
CDR3nt: TGTGCCAGCAGTTTTGTTTTCCAGCAGCCCCAGCATTTT

v_gene: TRBV9
abundance: NA
d_gene: NA
j_gene: TRBJ2-5
CDR3aa: CASSVVSGRQETQYF
CDR3nt: TGTGCCAGCAGCGTAGTCAGTGGCAGGCAAGAGACCCAGTACTTC

v_gene: TRBV12-3/TRBV12-4
abundance: NA
d_gene: NA
j_gene: TRBJ1-1
CDR3aa: CASFRPGGTEAFF
CDR3nt: TGTGCCAGCTTCCGACCGGGAGGCACTGAAGCTTTCTTT

v_gene: TRBV6-5
abundance: NA
d_gene: NA
j_gene: TRBJ1-5
CDR3aa: CASSTGHGNQPQHF
CDR3nt: TGTGCCAGCAGCACGGGGCATGGCAATCAGCCCCAGCATTTT

v_gene: TRBV27
abundance: NA
d_gene: NA
j_gene: TRBJ2-1
CDR3aa: CASSQGGGLNNEQFF
CDR3nt: TGTGCCAGCAGCCAAGGTGGGGGACTCAACAATGAGCAGTTCTTC

v_gene: TRBV7-3
abundance: NA
d_gene: NA
j_gene: TRBJ1-1
CDR3aa: CASSPPGNTEAFF
CDR3nt: TGTGCCAGCAGCCCCCCAGGTAACACTGAAGCTTTCTTT

v_gene: TRBV29-1
abundance: NA
d_gene: NA
j_gene: TRBJ1-1
CDR3aa: CSAKGQRETEAFF
CDR3nt: TGCAGCGCCAAAGGACAGCGTGAAACTGAAGCTTTCTTT

v_gene: TRBV27
abundance: NA
d_gene: NA
j_gene: TRBJ1-6
CDR3aa: CASSLFTAESSYNSPLHF
CDR3nt: TGTGCCAGCAGTTTATTCACAGCTGAGAGCTCCTATAATTCACCCCTCCACTTT

v_gene: TRBV14
abundance: NA
d_gene: NA
j_gene: TRBJ2-7
CDR3aa: CASSLSPIPYEQYF
CDR3nt: TGTGCCAGCAGCCTAAGTCCTATTCCCTACGAGCAGTACTTC

v_gene: TRBV6-1
abundance: NA
d_gene: NA
j_gene: TRBJ1-1
CDR3aa: CASNLRTATEAFF
CDR3nt: TGTGCCAGCAATCTAAGGACAGCCACTGAAGCTTTCTTT

v_gene: TRBV6-4
abundance: NA
d_gene: NA
j_gene: TRBJ2-1
CDR3aa: CASSDKGGSYNEQFF
CDR3nt: TGTGCCAGCAGTGACAAAGGGGGTTCCTACAATGAGCAGTTCTTC

v_gene: TRBV27
abundance: NA
d_gene: TRBD1
j_gene: TRBJ1-1
CDR3aa: CASSLLGRGPTEAFF
CDR3nt: TGTGCCAGCAGTTTACTTGGCAGGGGGCCAACTGAAGCTTTCTTT

v_gene: TRBV27
abundance: NA
d_gene: TRBD2
j_gene: TRBJ2-2
CDR3aa: CASSFAGVDTGELFF
CDR3nt: TGTGCCAGCAGTTTTGCGGGGGTAGACACCGGGGAGCTGTTTTTT

v_gene: TRBV20-1
abundance: NA
d_gene: NA
j_gene: TRBJ1-1
CDR3aa: CSASHLSPAFF
CDR3nt: TGCAGTGCGAGTCATCTCTCACCAGCTTTCTTT

v_gene: TRBV12-3/TRBV12-4
abundance: NA
d_gene: NA
j_gene: TRBJ2-1
CDR3aa: CASSRELYNEQFF
CDR3nt: TGTGCCAGCAGCCGGGAGTTATACAATGAGCAGTTCTTC

v_gene: TRBV6-2/TRBV6-3
abundance: NA
d_gene: NA
j_gene: TRBJ1-2
CDR3aa: CASSELVVNYGYTF
CDR3nt: TGTGCCAGCAGCGAGCTCGTAGTTAACTATGGCTACACCTTC

v_gene: TRBV12-3/TRBV12-4
abundance: NA
d_gene: NA
j_gene: TRBJ1-2
CDR3aa: CASSFDSGVIATF
CDR3nt: TGTGCCAGCAGTTTCGACAGCGGGGTGATCGCAACCTTC

v_gene: TRBV6-2/TRBV6-3
abundance: NA
d_gene: TRBD2
j_gene: TRBJ2-3
CDR3aa: CASSYSASGAYTDTQYF
CDR3nt: TGTGCCAGCAGTTACTCGGCTAGCGGGGCCTACACAGATACGCAGTATTTT

v_gene: TRBV7-6
abundance: NA
d_gene: NA
j_gene: TRBJ2-7
CDR3aa: CASSRSDYEQYF
CDR3nt: TGTGCCAGCAGCCGTTCCGATTACGAGCAGTACTTC

v_gene: TRBV5-6
abundance: NA
d_gene: NA
j_gene: TRBJ2-1
CDR3aa: CASSLQVSYNEQFF
CDR3nt: TGTGCCAGCAGCTTACAGGTCTCCTACAATGAGCAGTTCTTC

v_gene: TRBV10-1
abundance: NA
d_gene: NA
j_gene: TRBJ2-3
CDR3aa: CATRSRTTDTQYF
CDR3nt: TGCGCCACTCGATCGCGGACCACAGATACGCAGTATTTT

v_gene: TRBV2
abundance: NA
d_gene: NA
j_gene: TRBJ1-5
CDR3aa: CASSYRIDTIYSNQPQHF
CDR3nt: TGTGCCAGCAGCTACCGAATAGACACTATTTATAGCAATCAGCCCCAGCATTTT